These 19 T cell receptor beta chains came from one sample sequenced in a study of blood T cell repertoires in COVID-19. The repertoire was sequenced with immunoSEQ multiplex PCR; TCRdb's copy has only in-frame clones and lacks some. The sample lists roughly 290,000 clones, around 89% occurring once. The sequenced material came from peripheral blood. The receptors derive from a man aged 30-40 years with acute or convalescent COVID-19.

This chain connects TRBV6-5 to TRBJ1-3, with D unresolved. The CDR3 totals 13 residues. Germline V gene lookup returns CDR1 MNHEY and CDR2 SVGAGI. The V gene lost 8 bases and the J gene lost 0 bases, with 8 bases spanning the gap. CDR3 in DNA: TGTGCCAGCGGAGAACTCTCTGGAAACACCATATATTTT. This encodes CASGELSGNTIYF.

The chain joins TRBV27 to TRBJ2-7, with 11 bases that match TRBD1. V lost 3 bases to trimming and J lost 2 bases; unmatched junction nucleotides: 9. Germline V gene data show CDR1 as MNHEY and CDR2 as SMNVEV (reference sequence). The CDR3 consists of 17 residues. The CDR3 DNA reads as TGTGCCAGCAGTTTCTTGCCGCCGGGACAGGGGGCCTACGAGCAGTACTTC. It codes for CASSFLPPGQGAYEQYF.

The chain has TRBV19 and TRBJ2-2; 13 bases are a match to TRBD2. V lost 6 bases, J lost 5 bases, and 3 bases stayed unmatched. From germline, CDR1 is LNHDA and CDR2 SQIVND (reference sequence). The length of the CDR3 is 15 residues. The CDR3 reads CASRETSGRTGELFF. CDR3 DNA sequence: TGTGCCAGTAGGGAGACTAGCGGGAGGACCGGGGAGCTGTTTTTT.

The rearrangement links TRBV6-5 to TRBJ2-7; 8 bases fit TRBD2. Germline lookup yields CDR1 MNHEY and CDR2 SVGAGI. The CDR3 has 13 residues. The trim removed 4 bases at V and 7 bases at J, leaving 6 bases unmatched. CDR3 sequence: CASSLISGSEQYF. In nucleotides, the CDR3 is TGTGCCAGCAGTTTAATAAGCGGGAGTGAGCAGTACTTC.

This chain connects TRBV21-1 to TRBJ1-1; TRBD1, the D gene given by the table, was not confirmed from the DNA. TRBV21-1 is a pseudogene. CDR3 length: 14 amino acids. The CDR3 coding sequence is TGTGCCAGCAGCAAAGACAGGGGGAACACTGAAGCTTTCTTT. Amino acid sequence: CASSKDRGNTEAFF.

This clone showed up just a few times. The CDR3 nucleotides are TGTGCCAGCAGTAGACAGGAAGGTCAGCCCCAGCATTTT. Translated, it gives CASSRQEGQPQHF. The chain carries TRBV2 and TRBJ1-5; a possible D gene is TRBD1 (6 bases). V shed 5 bases and J shed 6 bases, with 11 bases lying between them. There are 13 residues in the CDR3. Germline-derived CDR1 and CDR2 are SNHLY and FYNNEI. The variable domain in full, completed from reference TRBV2 and TRBJ1-5, reads EPEVTQTPSHQVTQMGQEVILRCVPISNHLYFYWYRQILGQKVEFLVSFYNNEISEKSEIFDDQFSVERPDGSNFTLKIRSTKLEDSAMYFCASSRQEGQPQHFGDGTRLSIL.

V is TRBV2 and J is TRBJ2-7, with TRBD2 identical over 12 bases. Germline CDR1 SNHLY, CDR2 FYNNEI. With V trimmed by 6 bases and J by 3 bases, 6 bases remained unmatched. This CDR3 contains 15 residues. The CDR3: CASRLGLAGYYEQYF. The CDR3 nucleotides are TGTGCCAGCAGGCTTGGACTAGCGGGGTACTACGAGCAGTACTTC.

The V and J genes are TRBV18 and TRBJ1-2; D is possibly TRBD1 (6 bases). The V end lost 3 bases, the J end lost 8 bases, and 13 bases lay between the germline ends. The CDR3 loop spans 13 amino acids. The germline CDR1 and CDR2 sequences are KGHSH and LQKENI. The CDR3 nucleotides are TGTGCCAGCTCACCGCCGGGGACATTCGGCTACACCTTC. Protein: CASSPPGTFGYTF.

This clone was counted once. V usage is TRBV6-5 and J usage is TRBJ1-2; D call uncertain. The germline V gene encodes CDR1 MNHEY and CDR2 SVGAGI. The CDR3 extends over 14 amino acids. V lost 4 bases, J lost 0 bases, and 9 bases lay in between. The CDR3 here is CASSLFSSNYGYTF. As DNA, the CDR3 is TGTGCCAGCAGTTTATTTTCGTCTAACTATGGCTACACCTTC.

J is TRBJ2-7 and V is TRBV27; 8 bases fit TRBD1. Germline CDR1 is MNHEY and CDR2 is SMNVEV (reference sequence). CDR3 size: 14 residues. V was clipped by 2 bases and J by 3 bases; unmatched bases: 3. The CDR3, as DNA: TGTGCCAGCAGTTTAGACAGGGGCTACTACGAGCAGTACTTC. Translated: CASSLDRGYYEQYF.

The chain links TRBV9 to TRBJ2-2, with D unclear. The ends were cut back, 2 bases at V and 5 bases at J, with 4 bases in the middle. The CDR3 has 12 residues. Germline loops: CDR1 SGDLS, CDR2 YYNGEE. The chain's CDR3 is CASSVLTGELFF. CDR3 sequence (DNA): TGTGCCAGCAGCGTCCTGACCGGGGAGCTGTTTTTT.

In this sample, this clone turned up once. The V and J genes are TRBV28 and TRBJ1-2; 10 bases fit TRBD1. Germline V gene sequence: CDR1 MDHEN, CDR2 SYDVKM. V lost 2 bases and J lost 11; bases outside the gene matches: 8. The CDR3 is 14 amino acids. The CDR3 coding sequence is TGTGCCAGCAGTTTAGGGGCGACAGGGGGCTTTTACACCTTC. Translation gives CASSLGATGGFYTF.

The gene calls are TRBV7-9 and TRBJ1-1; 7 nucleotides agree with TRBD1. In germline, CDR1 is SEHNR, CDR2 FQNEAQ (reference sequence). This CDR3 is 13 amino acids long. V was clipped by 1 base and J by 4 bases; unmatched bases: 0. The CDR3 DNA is TGTGCCAGCAGCTTAGAGGGGGCCACTGAAGCTTTCTTT. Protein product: CASSLEGATEAFF.

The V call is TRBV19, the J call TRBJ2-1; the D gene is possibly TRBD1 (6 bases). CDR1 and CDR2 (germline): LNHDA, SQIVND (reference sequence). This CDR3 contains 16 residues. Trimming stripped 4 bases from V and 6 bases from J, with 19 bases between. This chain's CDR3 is CASSKGVYGPGNEQFF. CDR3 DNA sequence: TGTGCCAGTAGTAAGGGGGTTTATGGCCCGGGCAATGAGCAGTTCTTC. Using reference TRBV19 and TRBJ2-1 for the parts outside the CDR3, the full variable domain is DGGITQSPKYLFRKEGQNVTLSCEQNLNHDAMYWYRQDPGQGLRLIYYSQIVNDFQKGDIAEGYSVSREKKESFPLTVTSAQKNPTAFYLCASSKGVYGPGNEQFFGPGTRLTVL.

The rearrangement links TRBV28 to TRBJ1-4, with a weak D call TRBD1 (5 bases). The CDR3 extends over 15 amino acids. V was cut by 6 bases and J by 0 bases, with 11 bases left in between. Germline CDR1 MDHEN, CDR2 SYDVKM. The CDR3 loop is CASSNDRPTNEKLFF. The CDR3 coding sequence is TGTGCCAGCAGCAATGACAGACCAACTAATGAAAAACTGTTTTTT.

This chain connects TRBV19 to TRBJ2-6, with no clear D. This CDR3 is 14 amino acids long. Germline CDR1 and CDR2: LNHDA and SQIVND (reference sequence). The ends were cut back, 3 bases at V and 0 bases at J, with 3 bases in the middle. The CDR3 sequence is CASSIYSGANVLTF. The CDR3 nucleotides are TGTGCCAGTAGTATTTACTCTGGGGCCAACGTCCTGACTTTC.

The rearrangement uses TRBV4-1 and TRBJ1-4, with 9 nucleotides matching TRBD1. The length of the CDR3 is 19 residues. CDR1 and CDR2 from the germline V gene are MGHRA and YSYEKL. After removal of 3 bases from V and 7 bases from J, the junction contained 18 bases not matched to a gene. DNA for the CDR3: TGCGCCAGCAGCCATCCCCCTCTTCACCGGGACAGGGTGGGTGAAAAACTGTTTTTT. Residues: CASSHPPLHRDRVGEKLFF.

The CDR3 protein is CASSLKGTGPPYEQYF. The CDR3 DNA reads TGTGCCAGCAGCTTAAAAGGGACAGGCCCGCCATACGAGCAGTACTTC. The chain links TRBV7-3 to TRBJ2-7, with 8 bases identical to TRBD1. The germline V gene encodes CDR1 SGHTA and CDR2 FQGTGA. V shed 1 base and J 4 bases; nucleotides not matched to a gene: 9. The CDR3 has 16 amino acids.

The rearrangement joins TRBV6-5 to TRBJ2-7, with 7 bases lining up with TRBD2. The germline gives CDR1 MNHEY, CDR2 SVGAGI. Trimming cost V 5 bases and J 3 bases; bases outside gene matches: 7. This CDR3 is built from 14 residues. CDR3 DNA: TGTGCCAGCAGTACTCGACTAGCCCACTACGAGCAGTACTTC. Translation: CASSTRLAHYEQYF.